The TCR beta chain under discussion was sequenced for a study of OX40 agonist ivuxolimab in advanced cancers. The wider study: One hepatocellular carcinoma and a couple of cutaneous melanoma patients partially responded. Study results and limitations: Low normalized T-cell clonal expansion also characterized some of the nonresponders. The antigen specificity of the peripheral T cells (those that were expanded) was not determined.

Remarks on this clone: Its antigen is currently unknown.

Per the germline V gene, CDR1 is MNHEY and CDR2 is SMNVEV (reference sequence). The CDR3 runs 17 residues. The ends lost 6 bases at V and 2 bases at J; junction bases unmatched: 11. Sequencing used immunoSEQ multiplex PCR; TCRdb keeps in-frame clones, though not all of them. The sample carries fewer than 40,000 clones, more than 85% recorded once. This specimen consisted of CD4+ or CD8+ T cells sorted from blood, obtained in a trial of the OX40 agonist ivuxolimab. This sequence joins TRBV27 and TRBJ2-2; the match to TRBD2 covers 8 bases. The clonotype was recovered from an adult with an advanced solid tumor such as melanoma, head and neck, liver or kidney cancer. In DNA form, the CDR3 reads TGTGCCAGCAGCGTAGGCGGCGGGGGGCCCAACACCGGGGAGCTGTTTTTT. Translating gives CASSVGGGGPNTGELFF.